This T cell receptor beta chain comes out of a study of blood T cell repertoires in COVID-19. Turning to the study itself: From the United States, Italy and Spain came samples of acute and convalescent COVID-19. The analysed material was cDNA or gDNA that came from T cells, B-cell-depleted T cells, or PBMCs.

Looked up from germline, CDR1 is MNHEY and CDR2 is SMNVEV (reference sequence). V lost 3 bases, J lost 3 bases, and 14 bases lay in between. The length of the CDR3 is 16 residues. As processed by the authors: Amplification of reference gene primers was used by the study to estimate nucleated cell counts. The assay was immunoSEQ multiplex PCR, and TCRdb's table has in-frame clones only and misses some. The V and J calls and the clone size are those of that table, but D and trimming were determined from the DNA. This sample has some 59,000 clones, with roughly 90% found just once. Sequenced sample: peripheral blood. This receptor was taken from a man aged 45-60 years with acute or convalescent COVID-19. The rearrangement uses TRBV27 and TRBJ2-2; weak D call: TRBD1 (5 bases). CDR3 loop: CASSFGQGRDTGELFF. As DNA, the CDR3 is TGTGCCAGCAGTTTTGGCCAGGGTAGGGACACCGGGGAGCTGTTTTTT.